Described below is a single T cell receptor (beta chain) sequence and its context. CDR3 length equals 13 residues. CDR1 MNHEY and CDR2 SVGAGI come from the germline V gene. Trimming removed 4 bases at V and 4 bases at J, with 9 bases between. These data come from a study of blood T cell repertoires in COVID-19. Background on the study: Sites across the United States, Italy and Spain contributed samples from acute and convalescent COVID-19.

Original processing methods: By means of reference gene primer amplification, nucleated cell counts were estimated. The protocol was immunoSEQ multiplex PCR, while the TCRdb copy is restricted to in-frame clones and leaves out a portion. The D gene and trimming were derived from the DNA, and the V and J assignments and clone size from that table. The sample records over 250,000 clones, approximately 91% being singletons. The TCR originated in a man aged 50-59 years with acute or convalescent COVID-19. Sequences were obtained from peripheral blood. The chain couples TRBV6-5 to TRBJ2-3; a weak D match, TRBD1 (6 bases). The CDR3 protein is CASSSAGADTQYF. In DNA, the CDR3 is TGTGCCAGCAGTTCAGCAGGGGCAGATACGCAGTATTTT.